This entry features one T cell receptor (beta chain) sequence. The sample comes from a study of blood T cell repertoires in COVID-19. At the level of the study: Material from acute and convalescent COVID-19 was sourced from the United States, Italy and Spain. Sample material is recorded as cDNA or gDNA derived from T cells, B-cell-depleted T cells, or PBMCs.

In the source study's methods: Amplification of reference gene primers provided the estimated nucleated cell counts. Libraries were prepared by immunoSEQ multiplex PCR; TCRdb keeps only in-frame clonotypes and omits some of them. That table furnishes V, J and clone size, whereas the DNA furnished D and trimming. The top ten clones hold about 5.3% of a sample with under 95,000 clones, around 90% of them seen once. Germline V gene lookup returns CDR1 LGHNT and CDR2 FRNRAP. CDR3 length equals 15 residues. Unmatched junction bases numbered 6, after V lost 0 bases and J lost 5 bases. The specimen sequenced was peripheral blood. The J gene is TRBJ2-5, the V gene TRBV12-5, with 7 bases aligning to TRBD1. The TCR comes from a man aged 55-75 years with acute or convalescent COVID-19. The CDR3 DNA follows: TGTGCTAGTGGTTTGGTAACCGGGACAGTTGAGACCCAGTACTTC. Protein: CASGLVTGTVETQYF.